These T cell receptor beta chains were read from a single sample in a study of shared clonotypes between healthy human individuals. Clones were read by immunoSEQ multiplex PCR, and TCRdb kept only the in-frame ones, dropping some. The sample gives some 2,100,000 clones, approximately 94% of which show up once; approximately 1.7% is in the top ten. The source material was naive CD8+ T cells from PBMCs. The receptors stem from a man younger than 35 in good health. Some clones in this sample may be carry-over from other donors' samples. CDR3s include the opening cysteine and the closing phenylalanine or tryptophan. D genes are given only for firm matches. A clone size is listed for some rows: how often the clone was seen (once, few, many), or a class if it is expanded.

j_call clone_size d_call v_call cdr3_nt cdr3_aa
TRBJ1-5 NA TRBD1 TRBV28 TGTGCCAGCAGCTCGGACAGGGATAGCAATCAGCCCCAGCATTTT CASSSDRDSNQPQHF
TRBJ1-1 NA NA TRBV28 TGTGCCAGCTTACATGCCAACACTGAAGCTTTCTTT CASLHANTEAFF
TRBJ1-5 once NA TRBV4-2 TGTGCCAGCAGCCAAGGGACAGTCGATGGAGAGCCCCAGCATTTT CASSQGTVDGEPQHF
TRBJ2-3 NA NA TRBV27 TGTGCCAGCAGTTTATATCTGGGGGCTGATACGCAGTATTTT CASSLYLGADTQYF
TRBJ2-4 NA NA TRBV11-2 TGTGCCAGCAGCGCAAACCGGGACACCGGCCCAAAAAACATTCAGTACTTC CASSANRDTGPKNIQYF
TRBJ2-1 NA NA TRBV15 TGTGCCACTTCAACCAGGAGCGTTTCTGGGGAGCAGTTCTTC CATSTRSVSGEQFF
TRBJ2-7 NA NA TRBV11-2 TGTGCCAGCAGCTTAGTCGGTCCCTACGAGCAGTACTTC CASSLVGPYEQYF
TRBJ2-5 NA TRBD1 TRBV7-7 TGTGCCAGCAGCACAGACAGGGGAGAGACCCAGTACTTC CASSTDRGETQYF
TRBJ2-7 NA NA TRBV27 TGTGCCAGCAGTTTTAACAGATACTACGAGCAGTACTTC CASSFNRYYEQYF
TRBJ2-7 NA NA TRBV27 TGTGCCAGCAGGATTGGATCAGGGTCTCCCTACGAGCAGTACTTC CASRIGSGSPYEQYF
TRBJ1-1 NA NA TRBV27 TGTGCCAGCAGTGGCCACCCACGTGGGGGTGTAAAAGCTTTCTTT CASSGHPRGGVKAFF
TRBJ2-1 NA TRBD2 TRBV6-6 TGTGCCAGCAGTTATTGGACTAGCGGGAGTAATGAGCAGTTCTTC CASSYWTSGSNEQFF
TRBJ2-3 NA TRBD2 TRBV7-9 TGTGCCAGCAGCCCTAGCGGGACCAGCACAGATACGCAGTATTTT CASSPSGTSTDTQYF
TRBJ1-1 NA NA TRBV19 TGTGCCAGTAGTCCAGACAGCCCCTCTAGGGCTTTCTTT CASSPDSPSRAFF
TRBJ2-1 NA NA TRBV28 TGTGCCAGCAGTCCAATACGACCCGTAGGGGAGCAGTTCTTC CASSPIRPVGEQFF
TRBJ2-1 NA NA TRBV9 TGTGCCAGCAGCGTAGGGTCGGACCCCTACAATGAGCAGTTCTTC CASSVGSDPYNEQFF
TRBJ2-5 NA NA TRBV29-1 TGCAGCGTTGAAGATCTTCGGGGGAAAGAGACCCAGTACTTC CSVEDLRGKETQYF
TRBJ1-1 few NA TRBV6-5 TGTGCCAGCAGTTACGAGGATTCGAACACTGAAGCTTTCTTT CASSYEDSNTEAFF
TRBJ2-6 NA NA TRBV13 TGTGCCAGCAGCACGACCCTTCCGGGACACGGTGGGTCTGGGGCCAACGTCCTGACTTTC CASSTTLPGHGGSGANVLTF
TRBJ2-3 NA NA TRBV13 TGTGCCAGCAGCCTATCGGGGGATACGCAGTATTTT CASSLSGDTQYF
TRBJ2-3 once NA TRBV28 TGTGCCAGCGGGGATATGGATACGCAGTATTTT CASGDMDTQYF
TRBJ1-4 NA NA TRBV7-9 TGTGCCAGCAGCCCTCCAACTAATGAAAAACTGTTTTTT CASSPPTNEKLFF
TRBJ2-7 once NA TRBV7-9 TGTGCCAGCAGCTTAGGTCGATACGAGCAGTACTTC CASSLGRYEQYF
TRBJ1-5 NA NA TRBV28 TGTGCCAGCAGTCCCCCCCGCAGGGGAAATCAGCCCCAGCATTTT CASSPPRRGNQPQHF
TRBJ1-3 once TRBD1 TRBV4-1 TGCGCCAGCAGCCAATGGCCGGGACAGGATAGGTCGGACTCTGGAAACACCATATATTTT CASSQWPGQDRSDSGNTIYF
TRBJ2-1 NA NA TRBV9 TGTGCCAGCAGCGTGGGGAGTCCCTACAATGAGCAGTTCTTC CASSVGSPYNEQFF
TRBJ2-3 NA NA TRBV19 TGTGCCAGTAGTCCAAAAAGCGGGAGCACAGATACGCAGTATTTT CASSPKSGSTDTQYF
TRBJ1-5 NA NA TRBV12-1 TGTGCCAGCAGCACCGGGACAGGGAAAAAAAATCAGCCCCAGCATTTT CASSTGTGKKNQPQHF
TRBJ1-5 NA NA TRBV4-3 TGCGCCAGCAGCCCCAGGGTCGCCGGGACGAGCAATCAGCCCCAGCATTTT CASSPRVAGTSNQPQHF
TRBJ2-1 NA TRBD2 TRBV15 TGTGCCACCCGCTTAGCGGGAGACGATGAGCAGTTCTTC CATRLAGDDEQFF
TRBJ2-1 NA TRBD2 TRBV5-4 TGTGCCAGCAGCGGGGGACTAGCGGGAGGGACCTACAATGAGCAGTTCTTC CASSGGLAGGTYNEQFF
TRBJ2-7 NA TRBD2 TRBV27 TGTGCCAGCAGTCAACAATTGAGGACTAGCGGGGACTACGAGCAGTACTTC CASSQQLRTSGDYEQYF
TRBJ2-5 NA NA TRBV19 TGTGCCAGTAGTATTAAGATACCGAGGGGTGAAGAGACCCAGTACTTC CASSIKIPRGEETQYF
TRBJ2-7 NA NA TRBV5-5 TGTGCCAGCAGCTTGAGACACTACAGCTCCTACGAGCAGTACTTC CASSLRHYSSYEQYF
TRBJ1-5 NA NA TRBV4-3 TGCGCCAGCAGCCAAGTACAGGGATTAAAACAGCCCCAGCATTTT CASSQVQGLKQPQHF
TRBJ1-1 NA TRBD1 TRBV27 TGTGCCAGCAGTTTAACCCCGGGACAGCTGAACACTGAAGCTTTCTTT CASSLTPGQLNTEAFF
TRBJ2-7 NA TRBD2 TRBV6-1 TGTGCCAGCAGTGAAGCCGGACTAGCGGGAGTACTTTACGAGCAGTACTTC CASSEAGLAGVLYEQYF
TRBJ2-5 once NA TRBV7-2 TGTGCCAGCATTATCGGCGGTCAAGAGACCCAGTACTTC CASIIGGQETQYF
TRBJ2-1 NA NA TRBV4-1 TGCGCCAGCAGCCAAGTCTATTCCAATGAGCAGTTCTTC CASSQVYSNEQFF
TRBJ2-1 NA TRBD2 TRBV7-8 TGTGCCAGCAGCTTACTAGCGGGAGTTCGGGGTGAGCAGTTCTTC CASSLLAGVRGEQFF
TRBJ2-7 NA NA TRBV7-6 TGTGCCAGCAGCTCAAGACAGGATGGGGGACCCTACGAGCAGTACTTC CASSSRQDGGPYEQYF
TRBJ1-2 NA NA TRBV21-1 TGTGCCAGCAGCAAAGATCGGCGGGACGGCTACACCTTC CASSKDRRDGYTF
TRBJ2-1 NA TRBD1 TRBV7-8 TGTGCCAGCAGCTGGGGACAGGGAAAAATCAATGAGCAGTTCTTC CASSWGQGKINEQFF
TRBJ2-1 NA TRBD2 TRBV27 TGTGCCAGCAGCTACGGGACTAGCGGGACGGATGAGCAGTTCTTC CASSYGTSGTDEQFF
TRBJ2-5 NA NA TRBV27 TGTGCCAGCAGTATCCGGGCGGTGGAGACCCAGTACTTC CASSIRAVETQYF
TRBJ2-1 NA TRBD2 TRBV7-2 TGTGCCAGCAGCCCAAGGCTTTGGACTAGCGGGACTAATGAGCAGTTCTTC CASSPRLWTSGTNEQFF
TRBJ1-1 once NA TRBV2 TGTGCCAGCATCCCCCGGTCCAAGAACACTGAAGCTTTCTTT CASIPRSKNTEAFF
TRBJ2-2 NA NA TRBV6-1 TGTGCCAGCAGTGAAGAAAGGGCAGTAGGCACCGGGGAGCTGTTTTTT CASSEERAVGTGELFF
TRBJ2-7 NA NA TRBV30 TGTGCCTGGACGGAGCAGAAGAAATCCTACGAGCAGTACTTC CAWTEQKKSYEQYF
TRBJ1-2 NA TRBD1 TRBV27 TGTGCCAGCAGTTCGTGGACAGGGAATGGCTACACCTTC CASSSWTGNGYTF
TRBJ1-1 NA TRBD1 TRBV5-1 TGCGCCAGCAGCGCAGGGGGCTATTCGAGATTTGAAGCTTTCTTT CASSAGGYSRFEAFF
TRBJ1-2 NA NA TRBV19 TGTGCCAGTACCTCGGGGGTCCCCCGGGGCTACACCTTC CASTSGVPRGYTF
TRBJ1-2 NA TRBD1 TRBV2 TGTGCCAGCAGTGGACAGGGGGTGGTCTATGGCTACACCTTC CASSGQGVVYGYTF
TRBJ2-7 NA TRBD2 TRBV5-1 TGCGCCAGCAGCTTGGATTCCACTAGCGGAAGCTCCTACGAGCAGTACTTC CASSLDSTSGSSYEQYF
TRBJ2-7 NA TRBD1 TRBV7-9 TGTGCCAGCAGCTACGAGACAGGGACCTACGAGCAGTACTTC CASSYETGTYEQYF
TRBJ2-1 NA NA TRBV27 TGTGCCAGCAGTTTAATCCAAAGCCCCAATGAGCAGTTCTTC CASSLIQSPNEQFF
TRBJ2-5 NA NA TRBV27 TGTGCCAGCAGTTTAGGGGGCCGGCGAGGCCAAGAGACCCAGTACTTC CASSLGGRRGQETQYF
TRBJ1-5 NA NA TRBV28 TGTGCCAGCAGTTTTGGGACAAAATGGGGGGGGCGTAGCAATCAGCCCCAGCATTTT CASSFGTKWGGRSNQPQHF
TRBJ2-1 NA TRBD2 TRBV7-9 TGTGCCAGCAGCACTCGGACTAGCGGGAGCTCCTACAATGAGCAGTTCTTC CASSTRTSGSSYNEQFF
TRBJ1-5 NA TRBD1 TRBV29-1 TGCAGCGTTATACAGGGGAATCAGCCCCAGCATTTT CSVIQGNQPQHF